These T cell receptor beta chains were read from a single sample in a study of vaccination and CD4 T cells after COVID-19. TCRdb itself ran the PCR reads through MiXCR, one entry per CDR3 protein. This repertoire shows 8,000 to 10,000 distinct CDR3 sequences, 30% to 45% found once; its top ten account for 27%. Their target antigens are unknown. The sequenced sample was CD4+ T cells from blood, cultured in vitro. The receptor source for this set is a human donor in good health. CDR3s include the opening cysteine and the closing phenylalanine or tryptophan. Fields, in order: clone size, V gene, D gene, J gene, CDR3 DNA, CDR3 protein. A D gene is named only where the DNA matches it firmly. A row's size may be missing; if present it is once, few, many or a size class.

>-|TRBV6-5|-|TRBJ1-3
TGTGCCAGCAGTTACCGACAGATTGGAAACACCATATATTTT
CASSYRQIGNTIYF
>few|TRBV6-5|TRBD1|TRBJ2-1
TGTGCCAGCAGTAACTCGGACAGGGCTTGGAATGAGCAGTTCTTC
CASSNSDRAWNEQFF
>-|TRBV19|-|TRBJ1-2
TGTGCCAGTGCCGACAGGAATAACTATGGCTACACCTTC
CASADRNNYGYTF
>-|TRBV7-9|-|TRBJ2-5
TGTGCCAGCAGCTTTGCGGAGACCCAGTACTTC
CASSFAETQYF
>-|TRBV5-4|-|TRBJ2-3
TGTGCCAGCAGCCCCGACAGGTTCACAGATACGCAGTATTTT
CASSPDRFTDTQYF
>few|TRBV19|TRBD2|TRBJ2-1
TGTGCCAGTAGTAAACTAGCGGGGGGCCCGGTGTCTGAGCAGTTCTTC
CASSKLAGGPVSEQFF
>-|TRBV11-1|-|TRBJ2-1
TGTGCCAGCACCAGGGGTGGTCTCAATGAGCAGTTCTTC
CASTRGGLNEQFF
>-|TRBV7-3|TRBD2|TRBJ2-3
TGTGCCAGCAGCTTAAATCTAGCGGGAACAGATACGCAGTATTTT
CASSLNLAGTDTQYF
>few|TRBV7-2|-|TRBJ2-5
TGTGCCAGCAGCCTGAGTCTCGGGGAGACCCAGTACTTC
CASSLSLGETQYF
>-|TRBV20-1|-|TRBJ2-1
TGCAGTGCGTCCCTATCCGGGACGGGGATCAATGAGCAGTTCTTC
CSASLSGTGINEQFF
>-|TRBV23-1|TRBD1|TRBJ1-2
TGCGCCAGCAGTCAATCTTATCAAGGGGACAGGGGGCTCTATGGCTACACCTTC
CASSQSYQGDRGLYGYTF
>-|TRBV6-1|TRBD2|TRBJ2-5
TGTGCCAGCAGCGGTCGCGGGGGGGGCGAGACCCAGTACTTC
CASSGRGGGETQYF
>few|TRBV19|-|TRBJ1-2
TGTGCCAGTAGTGCCGCGGGACATAGTGGCTACACCTTC
CASSAAGHSGYTF
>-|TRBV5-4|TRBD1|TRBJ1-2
TGTGCCAGCAGCACGACCGGGGACAGGGTAGTCTATGGCTACACCTTC
CASSTTGDRVVYGYTF
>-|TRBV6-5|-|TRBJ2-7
TGTGCCAGCAGTTACTCGACAGGGAGGTCCTACGAGCAGTACTTC
CASSYSTGRSYEQYF
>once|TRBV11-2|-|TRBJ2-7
TGTGCCAGCAGCAACAGGGTAACGTTCTCCTACGAGCAGTACTTC
CASSNRVTFSYEQYF
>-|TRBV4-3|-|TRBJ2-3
TGCGCCAGCAGCCAAGATCGGGAACGCACAGATACGCAGTATTTT
CASSQDRERTDTQYF
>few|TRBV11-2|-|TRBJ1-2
TGTGCCAGCAGCTCTTCCAGGACAAGTCTATATGGCTACACCTTC
CASSSSRTSLYGYTF
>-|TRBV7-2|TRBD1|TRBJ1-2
TGTGCCAGCAGCCGATTCACGGGACAGGGCTATGGCTACACCTTC
CASSRFTGQGYGYTF
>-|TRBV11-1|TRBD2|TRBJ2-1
TGTGCCACACTCGGGAGCGGGAGTCACAATGAGCAGTTCTTC
CATLGSGSHNEQFF
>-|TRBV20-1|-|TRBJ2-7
TGCAGTGCTAGAGATTCTATACTTCCTCCGATCTACGAGCAGTACTTC
CSARDSILPPIYEQYF
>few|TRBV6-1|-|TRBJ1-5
TGTGCCAGCAGTGAATTGGGTTCCCCCAATCAACCCCAGCATTTT
CASSELGSPNQPQHF